These T cell receptor beta chains were read from a single sample in a study of T cells in localized non-small cell lung cancer. TCRdb's table, derived via immunoSEQ multiplex PCR, lists solely in-frame clones and lacks some. The table includes 45,000 to 55,000 clones, 86% detected once. The sample here was peripheral blood, taken before any cancer treatment. These receptors all come from a male donor aged 60 or over with stage III squamous cell lung carcinoma. Each CDR3 is given with its conserved first and last residue. Fields, in order: J gene, V gene, D gene, clone size, CDR3 DNA, CDR3 protein. A D gene is named only where the DNA matches it firmly. Rows may omit the clone size; those that give it use once, few, many or a size class.

J gene: TRBJ2-7; V gene: TRBV10-3; D gene: TRBD1; clone size: NA; CDR3 DNA: TGTGCCATCAGAGACTACGGGACAGGTACCTACGAGCAGTACTTC; CDR3 protein: CAIRDYGTGTYEQYF
J gene: TRBJ2-1; V gene: TRBV9; D gene: TRBD2; clone size: NA; CDR3 DNA: TGTGCCAGCAGCGTAGACGTTAGGGGCTTAAGGGGGACTAGCGGGGCCCTCAATGAGCAGTTCTTC; CDR3 protein: CASSVDVRGLRGTSGALNEQFF
J gene: TRBJ2-3; V gene: TRBV11-2; D gene: TRBD2; clone size: NA; CDR3 DNA: TGTGCCAGCAGCTTAGGGGCCGGGGGGAGCGGTAACACAGATACGCAGTATTTT; CDR3 protein: CASSLGAGGSGNTDTQYF
J gene: TRBJ2-5; V gene: TRBV5-8; D gene: TRBD1; clone size: NA; CDR3 DNA: TGTGCCAGCAGCTTGTTCGGGGACAGGGGGTATTATCAAGAGACCCAGTACTTC; CDR3 protein: CASSLFGDRGYYQETQYF
J gene: TRBJ1-1; V gene: TRBV11-2; D gene: NA; clone size: NA; CDR3 DNA: TGTGCCAGCAGCTACAGGGAGAACACTGAAGCTTTCTTT; CDR3 protein: CASSYRENTEAFF
J gene: TRBJ2-7; V gene: TRBV19; D gene: TRBD1; clone size: NA; CDR3 DNA: TGTGCCAGTAGTAAGGACAGGGACGAGCAGTACTTC; CDR3 protein: CASSKDRDEQYF
J gene: TRBJ2-7; V gene: TRBV5-4; D gene: TRBD1; clone size: NA; CDR3 DNA: TGTGCCAGCAGCGGGGGACAGATCTCCTACGAGCAGTACTTC; CDR3 protein: CASSGGQISYEQYF
J gene: TRBJ1-5; V gene: TRBV2; D gene: NA; clone size: NA; CDR3 DNA: TGTGCCAGCAGGCCGAGCTCGGGGCGGCATCAGCCCCAGCATTTT; CDR3 protein: CASRPSSGRHQPQHF
J gene: TRBJ2-2; V gene: TRBV7-3; D gene: NA; clone size: few; CDR3 DNA: TGTGCCAGCAGTACCTACACGGGGGAGCTGTTTTTT; CDR3 protein: CASSTYTGELFF
J gene: TRBJ2-7; V gene: TRBV2; D gene: NA; clone size: NA; CDR3 DNA: TGTGCCAGCACTCCCCCCGACAGGTCCTACGAGCAGTACTTC; CDR3 protein: CASTPPDRSYEQYF
J gene: TRBJ2-7; V gene: TRBV5-5; D gene: NA; clone size: NA; CDR3 DNA: TGTGCCAGCAGCCAACAGGTAATCTCCTACGAGCAGTACTTC; CDR3 protein: CASSQQVISYEQYF
J gene: TRBJ2-2; V gene: TRBV5-8; D gene: NA; clone size: NA; CDR3 DNA: TGTGCCAGCACCCTCGCTTGGGCGGTGAACACCGGGGAGCTGTTTTTT; CDR3 protein: CASTLAWAVNTGELFF
J gene: TRBJ2-7; V gene: TRBV10-3; D gene: TRBD1; clone size: NA; CDR3 DNA: TGTGCCATCGGCGGGCAGGGGGATGCCTACGAGCAGTACTTC; CDR3 protein: CAIGGQGDAYEQYF
J gene: TRBJ2-2; V gene: TRBV7-7; D gene: NA; clone size: NA; CDR3 DNA: TGTGCCAGCAGCGTAACCGGGGCCGGGGAGCTGTTTTTT; CDR3 protein: CASSVTGAGELFF
J gene: TRBJ2-7; V gene: TRBV10-3; D gene: NA; clone size: NA; CDR3 DNA: TGTGCCACCAGGACGGGTGGACTCGAGCAGTACTTC; CDR3 protein: CATRTGGLEQYF
J gene: TRBJ1-1; V gene: TRBV2; D gene: NA; clone size: many; CDR3 DNA: TGTGCCAGCAGCCCCGGACGGGCTGAAGCTTTCTTT; CDR3 protein: CASSPGRAEAFF
J gene: TRBJ1-2; V gene: TRBV7-5; D gene: NA; clone size: NA; CDR3 DNA: TGTGTCAGAAGCCCATACAGGGCCTATGGCTACACCTTC; CDR3 protein: CVRSPYRAYGYTF
J gene: TRBJ1-1; V gene: TRBV6-1; D gene: NA; clone size: NA; CDR3 DNA: TGTGCCAGCAGCTTAGGGTTAGGGGTGACTGAAGCTTTCTTT; CDR3 protein: CASSLGLGVTEAFF
J gene: TRBJ2-5; V gene: TRBV4-2; D gene: TRBD1; clone size: NA; CDR3 DNA: TGTGCCAGCAGCTTTTTTGGACAGGGAAAAGAGACCCAGTACTTC; CDR3 protein: CASSFFGQGKETQYF
J gene: TRBJ2-3; V gene: TRBV6-1; D gene: TRBD2; clone size: NA; CDR3 DNA: TGTGCCAGCAGTGAAGCATGGCGGGCGGGGGACACAGATACGCAGTATTTT; CDR3 protein: CASSEAWRAGDTDTQYF
J gene: TRBJ2-5; V gene: TRBV19; D gene: NA; clone size: NA; CDR3 DNA: TGTGCCAGTAGTCTTAGTGGTTTGGGGGAGACCCAGTACTTC; CDR3 protein: CASSLSGLGETQYF
J gene: TRBJ1-2; V gene: TRBV28; D gene: NA; clone size: once; CDR3 DNA: TGTGCCAGCAGTCTTAGGAACTATGGCTACACCTTC; CDR3 protein: CASSLRNYGYTF
J gene: TRBJ2-5; V gene: TRBV29-1; D gene: NA; clone size: NA; CDR3 DNA: TGCAGCGTTGTCTTTGACGGGAGCGGAGAGACCCAGTACTTC; CDR3 protein: CSVVFDGSGETQYF
J gene: TRBJ2-1; V gene: TRBV2; D gene: TRBD1; clone size: NA; CDR3 DNA: TGTGCCAGCAACCCCGGACAGGGGGCCGGGGGTGAGCAGTTCTTC; CDR3 protein: CASNPGQGAGGEQFF
J gene: TRBJ1-1; V gene: TRBV4-2; D gene: NA; clone size: NA; CDR3 DNA: TGTGCCAGCAGCCAAGAAGAAGGGACGGGCCCTATGAACACTGAAGCTTTCTTT; CDR3 protein: CASSQEEGTGPMNTEAFF